The 16 T cell receptor delta chains given below trace back to one sample, sequenced in a study of γδ T cells in repeated Plasmodium falciparum infection (dated by TCRdb to the early 2020s). The library was obtained by multiplex PCR. Sequencing was carried out with an Illumina MiSeq. TCRdb reprocessed the public reads with the caller CATT; rows with the same DNA were merged afterwards. The sample contains roughly 90,000 delta-chain clones, around 1.4% of them found a single time. Around 8.1% of the sample lies in the top ten. For bulk TCR repertoire analysis, Vgamma9/Vdelta2+ and Vdelta2-negative gammadelta T cell populations were flow-sorted out of peripheral blood mononuclear cells. The sample comprised gamma-delta T cells from blood. These receptor sequences come from a pool of human donors (malaria-infected and uninfected, not separated).

This clone was observed a few times. TCRdb records a much larger clone's protein for this DNA, with a difference at residue 9 that likely arises from a read error; the protein given is the translation of the DNA. The chain recombines TRDV2 with TRDJ2, with D perhaps matching TRDD3 (6 bases). The J gene comes from matching the DNA to germline here; TCRdb lacks it. Germline values: CDR1 GEAIGNYY, CDR2 EKD. Trimming pared 0 bases from V and 7 bases from J, leaving 11 bases between. The length of the CDR3 is 14 residues. The CDR3: CACDTGIMIAQLFF. The CDR3 bases are TGTGCCTGTGACACCGGGATAATGATAGCACAACTCTTCTTT.

Notes on this clone: The protein in TCRdb stems from a much larger clone and differs at residue 4 from this DNA's translation, likely a read error; here the protein is translated from the DNA. The chain carries TRDV2 and TRDJ1, with D perhaps TRDD3 (6 bases). The CDR3 sequence is 14 residues long. The germline V and J ends were trimmed by 6 bases and 4 bases, with 17 bases remaining between them. Germline V gives CDR1 GEAIGNYY, CDR2 EKD. The CDR3 DNA is TGTGCCTGTTATACGATGGGGGTGGACGATAAACTCATCTTT. Translated: CACYTMGVDDKLIF.

This clone has just a few counts. TCRdb shows a much larger clone's protein in place of this DNA's translation, and the two differ at residue 10, likely through a read error; the protein shown is translated from the DNA. The chain uses TRDV1 and TRDJ1; the match to TRDD3 covers 8 bases. With V trimmed by 0 bases and J by 4 bases, 16 bases remained unmatched. Germline-derived CDR1 and CDR2 are TSWWSYY and QGS. The CDR3 spans 19 residues. In DNA form, the CDR3 reads TGTGCTCTTGGGGAACTTCCTCACAACGGGGGGATATGCAACGATAAACTCATCTTT. This codes for CALGELPHNGGICNDKLIF.

This clone has more than one count but fewer than ten. This DNA's translation differs at residue 15 from TCRdb's protein, which comes from a much larger clone; a read error is likely, and the protein shown is translated from the DNA. CDR3 in amino acids: CACDPLGGDTETDKFIF. CDR3 bases: TGTGCCTGTGACCCCTTAGGGGGGGATACGGAAACCGATAAATTCATCTTT. The V gene call reads TRDV2; no J gene was called; the D call of TRDD3 is as the table states it, not checked on the DNA. The CDR3 totals 17 residues. Germline loops: CDR1 GEAIGNYY, CDR2 EKD.

Note on this clone: A far larger clone is one base from this, pointing to a likely read error. The identical CDR3 is also encoded by other nucleotide sequences in the sample. The rearrangement links TRDV2 to TRDJ1; TRDD3 matches at 9 bases. CDR3 length: 19 amino acids. Per germline, CDR1 GEAIGNYY and CDR2 EKD. V was clipped by 4 bases and J by 4 bases; unmatched bases: 21. CDR3 loop: CACDTLSSQGGIQNDKLIF. CDR3 nucleotide sequence: TGTGCCTGTGATACCCTTTCGAGTCAGGGGGGGATACAAAACGATAAACTCATCTTT.

This clone was seen a few times. It differs at one base from a far larger clone, so likely a read error. Other DNA variants within this sample encode the same CDR3. The chain joins TRAV38-2/DV8 to TRDJ1, with 13 bases matching TRDD3. Germline V gene lookup returns CDR1 TSESDYY and CDR2 QEAYKQQN. The CDR3 covers 20 residues. Here the CDR3 DNA reads TGTGCTTATAGGAGCGGGTCTTACTGGGGGATACGCTTGTACACCGATAAGCTCATCTTT. Its protein is CAYRSGSYWGIRLYTDKLIF.

With regard to this clone: A far larger clone lies a single base away; this is likely a read error. Distinct nucleotide sequences in the sample also encode this CDR3. The V gene is TRDV1, the J gene TRDJ1; TRDD3 agrees at 9 bases. The J gene was not available in TCRdb and was assigned here by matching the DNA to germline segments. The CDR3 consists of 25 residues. After removal of 0 bases from V and 0 bases from J, the junction contained 29 bases not matched to a gene. Germline CDR1 is TSWWSYY and CDR2 is QGS. In DNA form, the CDR3 reads TGTGCTCTTGGGGAACTCTATCCCACGTTTTACCCCCCGGGGGATACTCCAAAATACACCGATAAACTCATCTTT. It is translated as CALGELYPTFYPPGDTPKYTDKLIF.

Details on this clone: This likely came from a read error, as a far larger clone is one base away. The sample carries other DNA sequences with the same CDR3. The chain has TRDV1 and TRDJ1; 10 nucleotides match TRDD3. V lost 3 bases to trimming and J lost 3 bases; unmatched junction nucleotides: 28. The CDR3 totals 23 residues. Germline V gene sequence: CDR1 TSWWSYY, CDR2 QGS. The CDR3, as DNA: TGTGCTCTTGGGGAGGGGAGCCTCCTGGGGGATAGAGCGAGGCAGCCGAGTTCCGATAAACTCATCTTT. Translated, it gives CALGEGSLLGDRARQPSSDKLIF.

This clone came up a few times. A far larger clone is one nucleotide away, so this likely arose from a read error. This sample includes further DNA sequences coding for the same CDR3. The chain joins TRDV1 to TRDJ1; 11 bases are shared with TRDD3. The J gene, not given by TCRdb, was assigned here from a germline match of the nucleotide sequence. CDR1 and CDR2 from the germline V gene are TSWWSYY and QGS. This CDR3 spans 27 amino acids. After removal of 0 bases from V and 0 bases from J, the junction contained 33 bases not matched to a gene. The CDR3 DNA sequence: TGTGCTCTTGGGGAACTAATTTTGGCTACTCGCCATACTGGGGGATATGCGATAGGGAGGTACACCGATAAACTCATCTTT. Protein: CALGELILATRHTGGYAIGRYTDKLIF.

This clone appeared many times. The rearrangement links TRDV1 to TRDJ1, with 8 bases aligning to TRDD2. The J gene is not listed in TCRdb, so it was assigned here from a DNA match to germline. The V gene's germline CDR1 is TSWWSYY and CDR2 QGS. The CDR3 totals 17 residues. Trimming removed 3 bases from V and 10 bases from J; junction bases left unmatched: 19. In DNA form, the CDR3 reads TGTGCTCTTGGGGAGACTTCCTACCTCCCGCAAGAAGGTGGACTCATCTTT. Encoded protein: CALGETSYLPQEGGLIF.

This clone was counted between two and nine times. TCRdb's protein for this DNA is that of a much larger clone and differs from the translation at residue 7, likely a read error; the protein shown is the DNA translation. V usage is TRDV1 and J usage is TRDJ1; 9 bases are shared with TRDD3. The J gene was missing in TCRdb and was found by matching the end of the DNA to germline. With V trimmed by 1 base and J by 0 bases, 24 bases remained unmatched. This CDR3 spans 23 amino acids. Looked up from germline, CDR1 is TSWWSYY and CDR2 is QGS. The CDR3 nucleotides read TGTGCTCTTGGGGAACCCTCCCGAACCCTCCTCCCTTTACTGGGGGAGTACACCGATAAACTCATCTTT. It translates to CALGEPSRTLLPLLGEYTDKLIF.

This clone was detected a few times. It differs at one base from a far larger clone, so likely a read error. The sample carries other DNA sequences with the same CDR3. The J gene is TRDJ1, the V gene TRDV2, with 11 nucleotides matching TRDD3. Because TCRdb records no J gene, it was assigned here through a match of the DNA to germline. The CDR3 covers 17 residues. CDR1 and CDR2 from the germline V gene are GEAIGNYY and EKD. The CDR3 coding sequence is TGTGCCTGTGACCCCCTACTGGGGGATAACGGGGCCGACAAACTCATCTTT. Amino acid sequence: CACDPLLGDNGADKLIF.

This clone was recorded a few times. One end of the junction does not line up with germline, which may come from a read error. The CDR3 DNA follows: TGTGCCTGTCGAAAAGTACTGGGGATACGCACCGATAAACGCATCTTT. It is translated as CACRKVLGIRTDKRIF. The chain links TRDV2 to TRDJ1, with 9 nucleotides matching TRDD3. Germline-derived CDR1 and CDR2 are GEAIGNYY and EKD. This CDR3 is built from 16 residues.

This clone appeared many times. The CDR3: CACDTLLGDTRYTDKLIF. CDR3 DNA sequence: TGTGCCTGTGACACTCTACTGGGGGATACGCGATATACCGATAAACTCATCTTT. This chain connects TRDV2 to TRDJ1; 13 nucleotides match TRDD3. This CDR3 region has 18 residues. The germline gives CDR1 GEAIGNYY, CDR2 EKD. V trimming: 1 base; J trimming: 2 bases; junction bases outside the gene matches: 9.

Notes on this clone: A far bigger clonotype differs at one base, so this is likely a read error. This CDR3 is also generated by other DNA sequences in the sample. This sequence joins TRDV1 and TRDJ1, with D hard to call. The CDR3 totals 14 residues. The V gene's germline CDR1 is TSWWSYY and CDR2 QGS. The CDR3 DNA reads TGTGCTCTTGGGGGTCCTGGTGACACCGATAAACTTATCTTT. The encoded protein is CALGGPGDTDKLIF.

A note on this clone: The protein recorded in TCRdb matches a much larger clone and deviates from this DNA's translation at residue 17, suggesting a read error; the protein here is obtained by translating the DNA. The J gene was not called, though the V gene is TRDV2; the table gives TRDD3 as D, unverified against the DNA. Germline CDR1 reads GEAIGNYY; CDR2 reads EKD. This CDR3 is built from 18 residues. For the CDR3, the DNA is TGTGCCTGTGACACCGTAACGACTGGGGGATTCTACACCGATAAACTCACCTTT. Protein sequence: CACDTVTTGGFYTDKLTF.